The 28 T cell receptor beta chains listed next were all sequenced from one sample in a study of cytomegalovirus exposure and HLA in healthy donors. The PCR was carried out with 60 Vbeta primers and 13 Jbeta primers. Method: immunoSEQ multiplex PCR; TCRdb's copy keeps in-frame clones and lacks some. The table has 170,000 or so clones, approximately 80% seen once. The sequenced sample was PBMCs. The receptors shown here come from a woman between 50 and 59 years old in good health and CMV-seropositive.

The chain employs TRBV4-3 and TRBJ2-2, with D unresolved. The CDR3 is 15 residues long. Trimming left V 3 bases short and J 6 bases short, with 14 bases between. Germline lookup yields CDR1 LGHNA and CDR2 YSLEER. This CDR3 reads CASSHSPSSPGELFF. The CDR3 nucleotides read TGCGCCAGCAGCCATTCTCCTTCGAGTCCCGGGGAGCTGTTTTTT.

J is TRBJ2-7 and V is TRBV4-3, with D uncertain. Germline-derived CDR1 and CDR2 are LGHNA and YSLEER. The CDR3 is 13 residues long. V was clipped by 0 bases and J by 4 bases, with 7 bases between them. The CDR3 region has the DNA TGCGCCAGCAGCCAAGATCTTCGGTACGAGCAGTACTTC. This gives the protein CASSQDLRYEQYF.

The chain recombines TRBV9 with TRBJ2-1, with 9 bases that match TRBD2. The V gene end was trimmed by 2 bases and the J gene end by 8 bases; junction bases not matched to a gene: 11. The CDR3 covers 16 residues. Germline CDR1 SGDLS, CDR2 YYNGEE. CDR3 sequence reads: CASSVWGSGSIDEQFF. CDR3 sequence (DNA): TGTGCCAGCAGCGTGTGGGGTAGCGGGAGTATCGATGAGCAGTTCTTC.

This clone was seen once. The rearrangement links TRBV5-6 to TRBJ1-2, with D unclear. Trimming left V 3 bases short and J 5 bases short, with 11 bases between. This CDR3 contains 13 residues. Germline V gene lookup returns CDR1 SGHDT and CDR2 YYEEEE. In DNA form, the CDR3 reads TGTGCCAGCAGCTGGGCGGGTCGGTATGGCTACACCTTC. As protein: CASSWAGRYGYTF.

Only one count was recorded for this clone. The rearrangement links TRBV6-1 to TRBJ2-4; TRBD1 matches 8 bases. The CDR3 is made up of 17 amino acids. V lost 0 bases, J lost 1 base, and 5 bases stayed unmatched. Per germline, CDR1 MNHNS and CDR2 SASEGT. The chain's CDR3 is CASSEARTGKAKNIQYF. The CDR3 nucleotides are TGTGCCAGCAGTGAAGCCAGGACAGGGAAGGCCAAAAACATTCAGTACTTC.

The genes are TRBV15 and TRBJ1-6; possible D gene TRBD1, 6 bases. The CDR3 has 15 amino acids. V was cut by 0 bases and J by 6 bases, with 9 bases left in between. CDR1 and CDR2 (germline): LNHNV, YYDKDF (reference sequence). The CDR3 DNA sequence: TGTGCCACCAGCAGAGATTGGACAGTTAATTCACCCCTCCACTTT. Translation gives CATSRDWTVNSPLHF.

The chain employs TRBV2 and TRBJ1-4; a weak D match, TRBD1 (6 bases). The CDR3 is 15 residues long. Trimming shortened V by 0 bases and J by 8 bases, and 13 bases separated the two germline ends. The germline V gene has CDR1 SNHLY and CDR2 FYNNEI. CDR3 sequence reads: CASSEARGAGEKLFF. CDR3 in DNA: TGTGCCAGCAGTGAAGCCCGGGGGGCAGGGGAAAAACTGTTTTTT.

The V and J genes are TRBV5-1 and TRBJ2-1; 12 bases fit TRBD1. The CDR3 is made up of 14 amino acids. From germline, CDR1 is SGHRS and CDR2 YFSETQ. V gave up 4 bases and J gave up 9 bases; unmatched junction bases: 5. The CDR3 is CASSAGTGGSEQFF. DNA for the CDR3: TGCGCCAGCAGCGCCGGGACAGGGGGCTCTGAGCAGTTCTTC.

The CDR3 bases are TGTGCCAGCAGCCCCCAGGGGGGCGAGCAAGAGACCCAGTACTTC. Its translation: CASSPQGGEQETQYF. The rearrangement links TRBV7-9 to TRBJ2-5, with a tentative D call TRBD1 (7 bases). This CDR3 spans 15 amino acids. V was cut by 5 bases and J by 2 bases, with 15 bases left in between. CDR1 and CDR2 (germline): SEHNR, FQNEAQ (reference sequence).

This chain connects TRBV29-1 to TRBJ2-3, with 11 bases that match TRBD2. With V trimmed by 1 base and J by 1 base, 7 bases remained unmatched. Looked up from germline, CDR1 is SQVTM and CDR2 is ANQGSEA. The length of the CDR3 is 17 residues. CDR3 sequence: CSVEGVAGGPRTDTQYF. The CDR3 DNA follows: TGCAGCGTTGAAGGAGTAGCGGGGGGGCCTCGCACAGATACGCAGTATTTT.

This clone was detected once. This chain links TRBV5-4 with TRBJ1-1, with 7 bases lining up with TRBD1. Germline-derived CDR1 and CDR2 are SGHNT and YYREEE (reference sequence). J lost 1 base, V lost 3 bases, and 6 bases had no gene match. There are 15 residues in the CDR3. The CDR3 coding sequence is TGTGCCAGCAGCTATCCCGGGACAGCGAACACTGAAGCTTTCTTT. Translation: CASSYPGTANTEAFF.

The chain joins TRBV11-2 to TRBJ2-4; maybe TRBD2 (6 bases). V was shortened by 0 bases and J by 9 bases, with 12 bases between the two germline ends. The CDR3 extends over 14 amino acids. Germline values: CDR1 SGHAT, CDR2 FQNNGV. CDR3: CASSLDWAGGIQYF. CDR3 nucleotides: TGTGCCAGCAGCTTAGATTGGGCCGGGGGCATTCAGTACTTC.

The chain recombines TRBV19 with TRBJ1-2; 7 bases fit TRBD1. V dropped 4 bases and J dropped 6; count of bases not matched to a gene: 5. Germline V gene lookup returns CDR1 LNHDA and CDR2 SQIVND (reference sequence). This CDR3 is built from 13 residues. The DNA for the CDR3 is TGTGCCAGTAGTACCCGACAGGGCAATGGCTACACCTTC. It yields the protein CASSTRQGNGYTF.

The rearrangement joins TRBV4-1 to TRBJ1-1; 7 bases agree with TRBD1. CDR1 and CDR2 from the germline V gene are MGHRA and YSYEKL. The CDR3 extends over 16 amino acids. V dropped 4 bases and J dropped 10; count of bases not matched to a gene: 18. The CDR3 DNA reads as TGCGCCAGCAGCCCTGGAGGGCGGACAAGGGGGCAGGGAGCTTTCTTT. Its translation is CASSPGGRTRGQGAFF.

The chain carries TRBV10-3 and TRBJ2-5; D is ambiguous. Between the trimmed V and J ends, which lost 0 bases and 4 bases, there was a span of 6 bases. Germline loops: CDR1 ENHRY, CDR2 SYGVKD. The CDR3 runs 13 residues. CDR3 bases: TGTGCCATCAGTGAGTCTAGCCCAGAGACCCAGTACTTC. Translation: CAISESSPETQYF.

The rearrangement uses TRBV18 and TRBJ2-1; weak D call: TRBD1 (6 bases). Germline CDR1 and CDR2: KGHSH and LQKENI. Trimming cost V 3 bases and J 4 bases, with 13 bases left between them. This CDR3 region has 15 residues. The DNA for the CDR3 is TGTGCCAGCTCACCGGACAGAGAAACTTACAATGAGCAGTTCTTC. It translates to CASSPDRETYNEQFF.

Only a few counts were recorded for this clone. The chain uses TRBV6-5 and TRBJ2-1, with D uncertain. Looked up from germline, CDR1 is MNHEY and CDR2 is SVGAGI. The CDR3 loop spans 14 amino acids. The ends were cut back, 0 bases at V and 5 bases at J, with 8 bases in the middle. The CDR3, as DNA: TGTGCCAGCAGTTACTCGCGCGGTAACAATGAGCAGTTCTTC. Its translation is CASSYSRGNNEQFF.

The gene calls are TRBV6-6 and TRBJ1-4; no clear D gene. V gave up 0 bases and J gave up 2 bases, with 10 bases separating them. Germline lookup yields CDR1 MNHNY and CDR2 SVGAGI (reference sequence). This CDR3 spans 16 amino acids. The CDR3 nucleotides are TGTGCCAGCAGTTACTCGAGGTCCTCCACTAATGAAAAACTGTTTTTT. It is translated as CASSYSRSSTNEKLFF.

The chain links TRBV27 to TRBJ2-3; 7 nucleotides align to TRBD2. The length of the CDR3 is 15 residues. CDR1 is MNHEY, CDR2 SMNVEV, per germline (reference sequence). V dropped 3 bases and J dropped 4; count of bases not matched to a gene: 7. The chain's CDR3 is CASSLGGGSADTQYF. CDR3 nucleotide sequence: TGTGCCAGCAGTTTGGGAGGCGGGAGCGCAGATACGCAGTATTTT.

In its sample, this clone was seen once. The V gene is TRBV7-6, the J gene TRBJ1-5, with a tentative D call TRBD1 (6 bases). Per germline, CDR1 SGHVS and CDR2 FNYEAQ. V was clipped by 4 bases and J by 2 bases, with 6 bases between them. The CDR3 is 13 amino acids. The CDR3 protein is CASSYRGNQPQHF. Here the CDR3 DNA reads TGTGCCAGCAGCTACAGGGGCAATCAGCCCCAGCATTTT.

This rearrangement joins TRBV30 to TRBJ2-1, with 9 bases identical to TRBD2. The CDR3 extends over 15 amino acids. In germline, CDR1 is GTSNPN, CDR2 SVGIG (reference sequence). The trim removed 5 bases at V and 0 bases at J, leaving 5 bases unmatched. The CDR3 sequence is CAWGAGGSSYNEQFF. The CDR3 region has the DNA TGTGCCTGGGGGGCGGGAGGGAGCTCCTACAATGAGCAGTTCTTC.

The CDR3 here is CASGLSQLAGLSRSYNEQFF. DNA for the CDR3: TGTGCTAGTGGTCTAAGCCAACTAGCGGGGCTCTCCCGGTCCTACAATGAGCAGTTCTTC. The chain is built from TRBV12-5 and TRBJ2-1, with 10 bases lining up with TRBD2. The CDR3 sequence is 20 residues long. The V gene's germline CDR1 is LGHNT and CDR2 FRNRAP. V shed 5 bases, J shed 1 base, and the junction held 17 bases outside the gene matches.

This chain uses TRBV5-1 with TRBJ2-3; 8 bases align to TRBD2. Per the germline V gene, CDR1 is SGHRS and CDR2 is YFSETQ. The junction had 5 bases not matched to a gene; V was cut back by 2 bases and J by 3 bases. CDR3 size: 15 residues. The CDR3 DNA is TGCGCCAGCAGCTTCGTCGGGGGGGAAACAGATACGCAGTATTTT. Translation gives CASSFVGGETDTQYF.

The V and J genes are TRBV7-2 and TRBJ2-1; 11 positions match TRBD2. The ends lost 5 bases at V and 8 bases at J; junction bases unmatched: 8. CDR1 and CDR2 (germline): SGHTA, FQGNSA. This CDR3 comprises 15 residues. The CDR3 DNA reads TGTGCCAGCAGCCAACTAGCGGGAGTTCCCCATGAGCAGTTCTTC. This translates into CASSQLAGVPHEQFF.

V is TRBV27 and J is TRBJ2-2; 7 bases fit TRBD2. V gave up 2 bases and J gave up 2 bases; unmatched junction bases: 11. CDR1 is MNHEY, CDR2 SMNVEV, per germline (reference sequence). The CDR3 runs to 18 residues. CDR3 residues: CASSLSGFLGLNTGELFF. For the CDR3, the DNA is TGTGCCAGCAGTTTAAGTGGGTTTTTGGGACTAAACACCGGGGAGCTGTTTTTT.

V usage is TRBV7-9 and J usage is TRBJ1-2; TRBD1 is a possible D gene (6 bases). The CDR3 is 13 residues long. Germline V lookup: CDR1 SEHNR, CDR2 FQNEAQ (reference sequence). Trimming shortened V by 5 bases and J by 7 bases, and 14 bases separated the two germline ends. The CDR3 reads CASSRRGGVGYTF. CDR3 nucleotide sequence: TGTGCCAGCAGCAGAAGGGGGGGAGTTGGCTACACCTTC.

V and J are TRBV7-9 and TRBJ1-2; 9 bases are a match to TRBD1. The junction had 16 bases not matched to a gene; V was cut back by 7 bases and J by 4 bases. The CDR3 is 17 residues long. CDR1 SEHNR and CDR2 FQNEAQ come from the germline V gene (reference sequence). The CDR3 nucleotides read TGTGCCAGCAAAAAGGGGGGACCGGGACAGGGATTCTATGGCTACACCTTC. Amino acids: CASKKGGPGQGFYGYTF.

This sequence joins TRBV27 and TRBJ2-5; 9 bases are shared with TRBD1. The CDR3 runs 16 residues. The germline gives CDR1 MNHEY, CDR2 SMNVEV (reference sequence). Trimming at V came to 0 bases and at J to 5 bases, leaving 7 bases not matched to a gene. CDR3 bases: TGTGCCAGCAGTTTATCGGCGGGGGACAGGGTGGAGACCCAGTACTTC. Amino acids: CASSLSAGDRVETQYF.